These T cell receptor beta chains were read from a single sample in a study of CD8+ T cells in alopecia areata. Generated by immunoSEQ multiplex PCR, the TCRdb table keeps only in-frame clones and is missing some. The table records approximately 150,000 clones, roughly 86% of them present only once. Sequencing was performed on CD8+ T cells sorted from blood, taken at week 4, from a patient treated with tofacitinib. These receptors all come from a human donor with alopecia areata. CDR3s include the opening cysteine and the closing phenylalanine or tryptophan. D genes are given only for firm matches. Clone size, where shown, is once, few, many, or a class for clones that have expanded.

cdr3_nt cdr3_aa d_call clone_size j_call v_call
TGTGCCTGGAGTGGTTGGGAGCAGTACTTC CAWSGWEQYF - - TRBJ2-7 TRBV30
TGTGCCAGCAGTCCAGGACAGAGACCCTACGAGCAGTACTTC CASSPGQRPYEQYF - - TRBJ2-7 TRBV2
TGCGCCAGCAGCCAAGATGGTTGGCTAGCGGGAGGCTCCTACAATGAGCAGTTCTTC CASSQDGWLAGGSYNEQFF TRBD2 - TRBJ2-1 TRBV4-1
TGTGCCAGCAGTTCACCTAAGGAGCGGACCAACACAGATACGCAGTATTTT CASSSPKERTNTDTQYF - - TRBJ2-3 TRBV27
TGTGCCAGCAGTTTGGCGGCCCATCTCTACGAGCAGTACTTC CASSLAAHLYEQYF - - TRBJ2-7 TRBV27
TGCGCCAGCAGCCCGGGGACCGCCTACGAGCAGTACTTC CASSPGTAYEQYF - - TRBJ2-7 TRBV5-1
TGTGCCTGTCGGACTAGCGGGTACAATGAGCAGTTCTTC CACRTSGYNEQFF TRBD2 once TRBJ2-1 TRBV30
TGCGCCAGCAGACGGACAGGGGCCGAAAAACTGTTTTTT CASRRTGAEKLFF TRBD1 - TRBJ1-4 TRBV4-1
TGCAGCGTTCTTGCGCCAGCCTCATACGAGCAGTACTTC CSVLAPASYEQYF - - TRBJ2-7 TRBV29-1
TGTGCCAGCAGACTAGCGGGAGGGACCCAAGAGACCCAGTACTTC CASRLAGGTQETQYF TRBD2 - TRBJ2-5 TRBV27
TGTGCCAGCACTCCCGAAGGGAGGCAATACGAGCAGTACTTC CASTPEGRQYEQYF - - TRBJ2-7 TRBV5-4
TGTGCCAGCAGCTTAGGTGCTGACACCAGAGGAGCTTTCTTT CASSLGADTRGAFF - - TRBJ1-1 TRBV11-2
TGTGCCAGCACCCCGGGGGCCAACGTCCTGACTTTC CASTPGANVLTF - - TRBJ2-6 TRBV7-9
TGTGCCAGCAGTTTTGCACCGGAGGACAGGGACTACGAGCAGTACTTC CASSFAPEDRDYEQYF TRBD1 - TRBJ2-7 TRBV27
TGCGCCAGCAGCTCGGTAACAGGGGGCGCGTCCTACGAGCAGTACTTC CASSSVTGGASYEQYF TRBD1 - TRBJ2-7 TRBV5-1
TGTGCCTGGAGTACCGACAGTGGGCATTACGAGCAGTACTTC CAWSTDSGHYEQYF - - TRBJ2-7 TRBV30
TGTGCCAGCAGTTCAAGCGGAAGCACAGATACGCAGTATTTT CASSSSGSTDTQYF - - TRBJ2-3 TRBV2
TGCAGCGTTGAAAAAGGGCGTGGGTCCTACGAGCAGTACTTC CSVEKGRGSYEQYF - - TRBJ2-7 TRBV29-1
TGCGCCAGCAGCTTGCAGGGACAGGGTTGGACTGAAGCTTTCTTT CASSLQGQGWTEAFF TRBD1 once TRBJ1-1 TRBV5-1
TGTGCCATCAGTGAAAAGGTCCAGGGTCCCTACAATGAGCAGTTCTTC CAISEKVQGPYNEQFF - once TRBJ2-1 TRBV10-3
TGCGCCAGCAGCCAAGATAGGAGCGTAAATGAAAAACTGTTTTTT CASSQDRSVNEKLFF - - TRBJ1-4 TRBV4-1
TGCGCCAGCAGCCAAGGGACGAATGAGCAGTTCTTC CASSQGTNEQFF - few TRBJ2-1 TRBV4-1
TGTGCCAGCAGTTACAACGAGGGTCGGTGGAATTCACCCCTCCACTTT CASSYNEGRWNSPLHF - - TRBJ1-6 TRBV6-5
TGCAGCGTTGGCCTCAGGGAGGCCAGCACAGATACGCAGTATTTT CSVGLREASTDTQYF - - TRBJ2-3 TRBV29-1
TGTGCCAGCAGCGACACAGCCCTCTCAGGGAACGAGCAGTACTTC CASSDTALSGNEQYF - - TRBJ2-7 TRBV7-6
TGTGCCAGCAGCTCTGGGAGAGGGAACGAGCAGTACTTC CASSSGRGNEQYF - once TRBJ2-7 TRBV7-9
TGTGCCAGCAGTTTAGCAGCATATAGCAATCAGCCCCAGCATTTT CASSLAAYSNQPQHF - once TRBJ1-5 TRBV27
TGCGCCAGCAGTCAGCGTACTCGGGGGGACAAGCTTTCCTACGAGCAGTACTTC CASSQRTRGDKLSYEQYF - - TRBJ2-7 TRBV23-1
TGTGCCAGCAACACCGGGACAGCAAGGGAGAACACTGAAGCTTTCTTT CASNTGTARENTEAFF TRBD1 - TRBJ1-1 TRBV27
TGTGCCAGCAGCCCAAAGGGGACAGGGGACCAGCCCCAGCATTTT CASSPKGTGDQPQHF TRBD1 - TRBJ1-5 TRBV7-9
TGCAGCGTTGTAAGTACGGACTCCTACGAGCAGTACTTC CSVVSTDSYEQYF - few TRBJ2-7 TRBV29-1
TGTGCCAGCAGTGCAGGGGGTCGGAATTCACCCCTCCACTTT CASSAGGRNSPLHF TRBD1 once TRBJ1-6 TRBV5-6
TGTGCCAGCAGCTTAGCCTCGGGTAACGGGGTGTTTTTT CASSLASGNGVFF - - TRBJ1-4 TRBV7-8
TGTGCCAGCAGTTTCAACTCCGGTGGCGAGCAGTACTTC CASSFNSGGEQYF - few TRBJ2-7 TRBV27
TGCGCCAGCAGCCCGAGGGACAGCCAAGAGACCCAGTACTTC CASSPRDSQETQYF TRBD1 - TRBJ2-5 TRBV4-1
TGTGCCAGCAGCCCTAGCGGGAGCGGCTCCTACGAGCAGTACTTC CASSPSGSGSYEQYF TRBD2 - TRBJ2-7 TRBV13
TGTGCCAGCGCAGCAGGGCCTGGGGCCAACGTCCTGACTTTC CASAAGPGANVLTF - - TRBJ2-6 TRBV6-1
TGCGCCAGCAGCTTGACAGGGGTACGCGCCGGGGAGCTGTTTTTT CASSLTGVRAGELFF TRBD1 - TRBJ2-2 TRBV5-1
TGCGCCAGCAGTAATTTAGGACCGTGGACCGGGGAGCTGTTTTTT CASSNLGPWTGELFF - - TRBJ2-2 TRBV10-2
TGTGCCAGCAGCTTAGCGTCGATGGACGAGCAGTACTTC CASSLASMDEQYF - - TRBJ2-7 TRBV7-9
TGTGCCAGCCGCGCGGGGGGCCGGGAGACCCAGTACTTC CASRAGGRETQYF TRBD2 - TRBJ2-5 TRBV11-2
TGCGCCAGCAGCCCTGGGACAGCGAACACTGAAGCTTTCTTT CASSPGTANTEAFF TRBD1 - TRBJ1-1 TRBV4-1
TGTGCCACTAGATTACAGGGGAGCTATGGCTACACCTTC CATRLQGSYGYTF TRBD1 once TRBJ1-2 TRBV27
TGTGCCTGGTCACTAGCGGGCCTCGGGGAGCTGTTTTTT CAWSLAGLGELFF TRBD2 - TRBJ2-2 TRBV30
TGCGCCAGCAGCTTGGCACTAGCGGGAGGGGATGTCGAGACCCAGTACTTC CASSLALAGGDVETQYF TRBD2 - TRBJ2-5 TRBV5-1
TGCAGCGTCCCCCGTTTAGGGTACAATGAGCAGTTCTTC CSVPRLGYNEQFF - once TRBJ2-1 TRBV29-1